This is a list of T cell receptor beta chains from one sample in a study of T cells in Graves' hyperthyroidism and ophthalmopathy. TCRdb ran MiXCR on the multiplex PCR reads and lists one entry per CDR3 protein. The profile shows about 640,000 distinct CDR3 sequences, more than 20% of them singletons. Sequencing was carried out using blood. These receptors all stem from a man aged 25 to 40 with Graves' ophthalmopathy. The CDR3 runs from the conserved cysteine through the conserved F or W. D genes are given only for firm matches.

D,V,CDR3
NA,TRBV11-2,CASSNRSVVEAFF
NA,TRBV5-5,CASSLDIVALLSSYEQYF
NA,TRBV20-1,CSAITGDSYNEQFF
TRBD1,TRBV20-1,CSARGDRDGELFF
TRBD1,TRBV30,CARRDRGYNEQFF
TRBD2,TRBV20-1,CSARYPAGLQETQYF
TRBD2,TRBV20-1,CSALGGTSGLSYNEQFF
TRBD2,TRBV11-2,CASSLSLAGPYEQFF
NA,TRBV7-8,CASSVKTGNPYEQYF
NA,TRBV7-3,CASSPGQTDTQYF
NA,TRBV28,CASSSLWPSIATDTQYF
NA,TRBV3-1,CASSQDQGGFSGYTF
TRBD2,TRBV7-8,CASSSKGLAGGNIQYF
TRBD1,TRBV28,CASSLGAGGSPGYTF
NA,TRBV29-1,CSSRGYGPLSSYNEQFF
NA,TRBV6-2/TRBV6-3,CASILSSARGTQYF
NA,TRBV28,CASSAETGPYGYTF
TRBD1,TRBV15,CATSLRTGLNTEAFF